This record concerns one TCR beta chain sequence. The data were obtained in a study of T cell changes during pregnancy in multiple sclerosis. The CDR3 loop spans 15 amino acids. Measured with immunoSEQ multiplex PCR; TCRdb has only the in-frame clones, and not every one. The sample has over 100,000 clones, more than 85% seen once. This chain connects TRBV21-1 to TRBJ2-7; TRBD1, as called in the table, went unchecked against the DNA. TRBV21-1 is a pseudogene. This TCR was sampled from a female donor with multiple sclerosis, enrolled in a pregnancy study. This material consisted of peripheral blood, taken in the third trimester of pregnancy. The CDR3: CASSERTKSPYEQYF. The CDR3 bases are TGTGCCAGCAGCGAACGAACAAAAAGTCCCTACGAGCAGTACTTC.